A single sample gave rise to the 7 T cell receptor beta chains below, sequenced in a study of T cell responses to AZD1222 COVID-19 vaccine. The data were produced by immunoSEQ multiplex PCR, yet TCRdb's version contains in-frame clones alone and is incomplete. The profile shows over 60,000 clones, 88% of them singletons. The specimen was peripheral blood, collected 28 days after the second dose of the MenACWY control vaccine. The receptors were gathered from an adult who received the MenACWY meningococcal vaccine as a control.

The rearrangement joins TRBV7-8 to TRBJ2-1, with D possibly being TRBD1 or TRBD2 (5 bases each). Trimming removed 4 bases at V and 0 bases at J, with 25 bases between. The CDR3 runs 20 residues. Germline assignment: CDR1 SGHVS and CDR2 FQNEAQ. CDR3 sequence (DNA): TGTGCCAGCAGCTCCGCCCGAGGTATGGGGGACGAAAGCTCCTACAATGAGCAGTTCTTC. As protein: CASSSARGMGDESSYNEQFF.

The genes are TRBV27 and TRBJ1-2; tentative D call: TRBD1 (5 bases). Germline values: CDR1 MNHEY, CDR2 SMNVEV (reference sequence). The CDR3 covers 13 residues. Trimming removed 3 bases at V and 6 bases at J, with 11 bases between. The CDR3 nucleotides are TGTGCCAGCAGTTTGCAGGGTAGCGATGGCTACACCTTC. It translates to CASSLQGSDGYTF.

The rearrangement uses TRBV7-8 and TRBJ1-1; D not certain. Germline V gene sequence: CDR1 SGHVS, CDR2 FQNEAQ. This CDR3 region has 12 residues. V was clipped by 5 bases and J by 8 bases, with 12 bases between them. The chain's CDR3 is CASSRRRAEAFF. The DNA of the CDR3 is TGTGCCAGCAGCCGTAGGCGGGCCGAAGCTTTCTTT. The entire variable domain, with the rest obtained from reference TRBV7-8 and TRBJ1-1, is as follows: GAGVSQSPRYKVAKRGQDVALRCDPISGHVSLFWYQQALGQGPEFLTYFQNEAQLDKSGLPSDRFFAERPEGSVSTLKIQRTQQEDSAVYLCASSRRRAEAFFGQGTRLTVV.

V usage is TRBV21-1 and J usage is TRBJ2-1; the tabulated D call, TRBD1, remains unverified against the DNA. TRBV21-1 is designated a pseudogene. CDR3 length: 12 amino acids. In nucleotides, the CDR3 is TGTGCCTCAGGACAGGGGGGAAATGAGCAGTTCTTC. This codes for CASGQGGNEQFF.

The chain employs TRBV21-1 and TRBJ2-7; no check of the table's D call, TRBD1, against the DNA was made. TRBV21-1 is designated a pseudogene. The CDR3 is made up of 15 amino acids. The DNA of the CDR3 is TGTGCCAGCAGCACCAGGACAGGGGACTTCTACGAGCAGTACTTC. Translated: CASSTRTGDFYEQYF.

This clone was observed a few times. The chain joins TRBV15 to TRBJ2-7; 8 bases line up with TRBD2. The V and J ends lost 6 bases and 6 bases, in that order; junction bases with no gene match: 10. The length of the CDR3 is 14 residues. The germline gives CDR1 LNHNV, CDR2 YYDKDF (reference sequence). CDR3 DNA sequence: TGTGCCACCAGTGAGCGGGGGACTTTGATCGAGCAGTACTTC. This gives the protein CATSERGTLIEQYF.

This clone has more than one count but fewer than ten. CDR3 DNA: TGTGCCAGCAGCCAAGAAGCGAGTAGGACAGACTTCCAAGAGACCCAGTACTTC. It specifies CASSQEASRTDFQETQYF. The chain couples TRBV4-2 to TRBJ2-5; D possibly corresponds to TRBD1 (6 bases). Germline CDR1 LGHNA, CDR2 YNFKEQ. There are 18 residues in the CDR3. Trimming left V 0 bases short and J 1 base short, with 18 bases between.